A single sample is the source of the 14 T cell receptor beta chains below, sequenced in a study of early T cells in non-severe SARS-CoV-2 infection. TCRdb passed the 5' RACE reads through MiXCR, listing each CDR3 protein once. The sample holds 87,000 or so distinct CDR3 sequences, less than 15% seen once. The sample taken for sequencing was whole blood. The receptors were gathered from an adult who was a healthcare worker with PCR-confirmed SARS-CoV-2 infection or an uninfected control (not recorded which).

This clonotype was counted only a few times. The chain has TRBV2 and TRBJ2-5; possible D gene TRBD1, 6 bases. The CDR3 loop spans 15 amino acids. Trimming pared 3 bases from V and 5 bases from J, leaving 16 bases between. Germline CDR1 and CDR2: SNHLY and FYNNEI. The CDR3 DNA follows: TGTGCCAGCAGTGAGCAGGCAGGGGTTCTGGAGACCCAGTACTTC. This sequence encodes CASSEQAGVLETQYF.

The V gene is TRBV5-6, the J gene TRBJ1-2; the match to TRBD1 covers 9 bases. CDR1 and CDR2 from the germline V gene are SGHDT and YYEEEE. The CDR3 consists of 14 residues. V shed 4 bases, J shed 3 bases, and the junction held 4 bases outside the gene matches. CDR3 sequence reads: CASSPGQGDYGYTF. CDR3 nucleotide sequence: TGTGCCAGCAGCCCGGGACAGGGCGACTATGGCTACACCTTC.

This clonotype occurred many times. V and J are TRBV11-2 and TRBJ2-7; 7 nucleotides agree with TRBD1. Germline loops: CDR1 SGHAT, CDR2 FQNNGV. J lost 1 base, V lost 2 bases, and 2 bases had no gene match. This CDR3 is 14 amino acids long. The CDR3 here is CASSLRGQSYEQYF. The CDR3 DNA reads TGTGCCAGCAGCTTAAGGGGACAGTCCTACGAGCAGTACTTC.

This clonotype appeared many times. This chain connects TRBV14 to TRBJ1-1; D ambiguous. Germline assignment: CDR1 SGHDN and CDR2 FVKESK. V was pared by 1 base and J by 10 bases, with 7 bases between. This CDR3 has 11 residues. The DNA of the CDR3 is TGTGCCAGCAGCCAAGCCTTGGGAGCTTTCTTT. Its protein is CASSQALGAFF. The full variable domain, its missing parts supplied by reference TRBV14 and TRBJ1-1, is EAGVTQFPSHSVIEKGQTVTLRCDPISGHDNLYWYRRVMGKEIKFLLHFVKESKQDESGMPNNRFLAERTGGTYSTLKVQPAELEDSGVYFCASSQALGAFFGQGTRLTVV.

The genes are TRBV10-1 and TRBJ2-5, with D unclear. The CDR3 extends over 15 amino acids. V lost 0 bases and J 1 base, leaving 9 bases between the germline ends. CDR1 is WNHNN and CDR2 is SYGVQD in the germline V gene (reference sequence). The CDR3 here is CASSESISSQETQYF. The DNA for the CDR3 is TGCGCCAGCAGTGAGTCGATAAGTTCCCAAGAGACCCAGTACTTC.

V and J are TRBV6-5 and TRBJ1-3; no clear D. Trimming stripped 0 bases from V and 4 bases from J, with 4 bases between. CDR1 is MNHEY, CDR2 SVGAGI, per germline. The CDR3 runs to 13 residues. The CDR3 is CASSYSAGNTIYF. As DNA, the CDR3 is TGTGCCAGCAGTTACTCCGCGGGAAACACCATATATTTT.

This clonotype occurred a few times. The genes are TRBV9 and TRBJ1-2, with unresolved D. Germline loops: CDR1 SGDLS, CDR2 YYNGEE. Trimming cost V 3 bases and J 9 bases, with 9 bases left between them. The CDR3 spans 11 residues. CDR3 DNA: TGTGCCAGCAGCGCCCTCAGTAGCTACACCTTC. Protein sequence: CASSALSSYTF.

This clonotype was counted ten times or more. The V call is TRBV7-3, the J call TRBJ1-6; D gene unclear. CDR1 is SGHTA and CDR2 is FQGTGA in the germline V gene. Trimming took off 0 bases at V and 13 bases at J, with 10 bases between the two ends. The CDR3 is 13 residues long. The CDR3 nucleotides are TGTGCCAGCAGCTTAACGCCGGGATCTCCCCTCCACTTT. The encoded protein is CASSLTPGSPLHF.

This chain uses TRBV20-1 with TRBJ2-7; TRBD2 might be the D (5 bases). Germline CDR1 DFQATT, CDR2 SNEGSKA (reference sequence). The CDR3 runs 15 residues. The V end lost 6 bases, the J end lost 1 base, and 19 bases lay between the germline ends. CDR3 loop: CSATASRAPSYEQYF. CDR3 bases: TGCAGTGCCACGGCATCGAGGGCCCCGTCCTACGAGCAGTACTTC.

This chain joins TRBV12-3 or TRBV12-4 and TRBJ2-5; D is perhaps TRBD1 or TRBD2 (5 bases each). V lost 0 bases to trimming and J lost 5 bases, with 19 bases between them. CDR3 length equals 17 residues. The CDR3 nucleotides read TGTGCCAGCAGTTTAGCGAGGTTTTTGGGGGTCGGGGAGACCCAGTACTTC. This encodes CASSLARFLGVGETQYF.

The chain uses TRBV10-3 and TRBJ2-3; TRBD1 aligns across 9 bases. V lost 6 bases and J lost 0; bases outside the gene matches: 16. The CDR3 has 19 amino acids. CDR1 is ENHRY, CDR2 SYGVKD, per germline. CDR3 in DNA: TGTGCCATCAGCCAGCAACAGGGGGCGATCCTTTCTAGCACAGATACGCAGTATTTT. It specifies CAISQQQGAILSSTDTQYF.

V usage is TRBV6-2 or TRBV6-3 and J usage is TRBJ2-3; tentative D call: TRBD1 (5 bases). This CDR3 is built from 13 residues. V was cut by 10 bases and J by 6 bases, with 17 bases left in between. The germline CDR1 and CDR2 sequences are MNHEY and SVGEGT. In nucleotides, the CDR3 is TGTGCCACTCTCTTCGGTGGGGCGGATACGCAGTATTTT. Translation gives CATLFGGADTQYF.

The CDR3 sequence: CASSFTRGAEQYF. CDR3 nucleotides: TGTGCCAGCAGCTTCACCAGGGGAGCCGAGCAGTACTTC. The rearrangement links TRBV14 to TRBJ2-7, with D tentatively TRBD1 (6 bases). The CDR3 consists of 13 residues. The V end was cut by 5 bases, the J end by 6 bases, with 14 bases between. In germline, CDR1 is SGHDN, CDR2 FVKESK.

The chain links TRBV2 to TRBJ1-4; the match to TRBD1 covers 7 bases. CDR3 size: 13 residues. Losses at the gene ends were 7 bases for V and 3 bases for J; bases not matched to a gene: 2. CDR1 is SNHLY, CDR2 FYNNEI, per germline. The DNA for the CDR3 is TGTGCCAGCAACAGGGGCCCTAATGAAAAACTGTTTTTT. Its translation is CASNRGPNEKLFF.